This T cell receptor (beta chain) appears in the sequencing data of a study of PD-1 blockade in classical Hodgkin lymphoma. General study results and limits: Relapsed/refractory patients reportedly had the lowest baseline TCR diversity, below newly diagnosed patients, who were below healthy donors.

The time point denotes: newly diagnosed, previously untreated cHL patient sample. It was PBMCs in newly diagnosed, untreated classical Hodgkin lymphoma that served as comparison. The repertoire was sequenced with immunoSEQ multiplex PCR; TCRdb's copy has only in-frame clones and lacks some. The sample carries about 47,000 clones, approximately 90% recorded once. Worth noting for this clone: Antigen specificity is unknown.

This CDR3 spans 14 amino acids. V lost 6 bases, J lost 3 bases, and 12 bases lay in between. Germline CDR1 MDHEN, CDR2 SYDVKM. The clonotype was recovered from a human donor with classical Hodgkin lymphoma. Sequenced input: peripheral blood mononuclear cells (PBMCs). This chain links TRBV28 with TRBJ2-1; weak D call: TRBD1 (6 bases). CDR3 sequence (DNA): TGTGCCAGCAGCTCGCCGGGACACTACAATGAGCAGTTCTTC. Residues: CASSSPGHYNEQFF.